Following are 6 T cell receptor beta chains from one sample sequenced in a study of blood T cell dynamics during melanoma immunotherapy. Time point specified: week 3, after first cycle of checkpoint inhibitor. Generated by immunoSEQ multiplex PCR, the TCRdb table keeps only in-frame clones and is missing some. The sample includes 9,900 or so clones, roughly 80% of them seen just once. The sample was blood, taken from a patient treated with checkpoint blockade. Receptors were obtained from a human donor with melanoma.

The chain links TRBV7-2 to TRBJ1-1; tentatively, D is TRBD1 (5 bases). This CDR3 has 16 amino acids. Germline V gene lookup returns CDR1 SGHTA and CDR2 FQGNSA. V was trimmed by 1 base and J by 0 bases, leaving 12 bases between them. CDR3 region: CASSLVFGHMNTEAFF. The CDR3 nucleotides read TGTGCCAGCAGCTTAGTCTTTGGACACATGAACACTGAAGCTTTCTTT.

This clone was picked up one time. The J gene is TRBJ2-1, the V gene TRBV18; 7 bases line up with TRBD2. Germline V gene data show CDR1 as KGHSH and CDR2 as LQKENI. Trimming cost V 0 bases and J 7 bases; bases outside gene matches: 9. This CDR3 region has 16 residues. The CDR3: CASSPPSGPIGNEQFF. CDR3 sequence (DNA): TGTGCCAGCTCACCACCTAGCGGGCCAATCGGGAATGAGCAGTTCTTC.

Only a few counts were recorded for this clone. DNA for the CDR3: TGTGCCAGCAGTGCTAAGGGGCGCGGTGAAAAACTGTTTTTT. This gives the protein CASSAKGRGEKLFF. The chain joins TRBV2 to TRBJ1-4, with D tentatively TRBD1 (5 bases). The CDR3 contains 14 residues. Germline V lookup: CDR1 SNHLY, CDR2 FYNNEI. Trimming shortened V by 4 bases and J by 7 bases, and 13 bases separated the two germline ends.

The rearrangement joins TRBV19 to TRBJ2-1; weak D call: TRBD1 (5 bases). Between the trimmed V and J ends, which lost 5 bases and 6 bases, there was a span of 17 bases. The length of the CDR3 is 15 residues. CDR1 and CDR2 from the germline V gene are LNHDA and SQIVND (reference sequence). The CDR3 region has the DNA TGTGCCAGTAGTTCGACAGCCGTGGGAAGCAATGAGCAGTTCTTC. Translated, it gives CASSSTAVGSNEQFF.

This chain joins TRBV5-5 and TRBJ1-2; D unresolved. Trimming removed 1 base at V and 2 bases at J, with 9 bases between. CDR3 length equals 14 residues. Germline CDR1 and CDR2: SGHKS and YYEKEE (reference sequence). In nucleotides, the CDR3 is TGTGCCAGCAGCTTGCTGGGTGAAAACTATGGCTACACCTTC. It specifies CASSLLGENYGYTF.

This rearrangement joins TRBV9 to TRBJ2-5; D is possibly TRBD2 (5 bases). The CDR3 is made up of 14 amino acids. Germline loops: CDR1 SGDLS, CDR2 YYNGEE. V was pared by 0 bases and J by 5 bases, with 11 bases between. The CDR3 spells CASSVEPTGETQYF. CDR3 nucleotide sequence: TGTGCCAGCAGCGTAGAGCCGACGGGGGAGACCCAGTACTTC.